This T cell receptor beta chain was documented in a study of shared clonotypes between healthy human individuals. Trimming removed 2 bases from V and 3 bases from J; junction bases left unmatched: 10. Germline-derived CDR1 and CDR2 are MNHEY and SMNVEV (reference sequence). The CDR3 runs 16 residues. This table comes from immunoSEQ multiplex PCR, and its TCRdb copy is limited to in-frame clones, with some not included. The profile covers 2 million to 3 million clones, with approximately 94% appearing a single time and 0.36% taken by the ten largest. This TCR was recovered from a man younger than 30 in good health. Some clones in this sample may be carry-over from other donors' samples. Sequencing input: naive CD4+ T cells from PBMCs. Stated subset: CD45RA+ positively selected. The chain links TRBV27 to TRBJ2-7; 7 bases agree with TRBD1. The CDR3 region is CASSLHLGTALYEQYF. In DNA, the CDR3 is TGTGCCAGCAGTTTACACCTAGGGACAGCTCTCTACGAGCAGTACTTC.